The entry below gives a single T cell receptor beta chain sequence along with its context. Residents of 20 to 25 US areas, aged roughly 18 to 89 years, made up the participants. This specimen belongs to a study of blood T cell repertoires in COVID-19. On the study more broadly: Samples came from the United States, Italy and Spain, spanning acute and convalescent COVID-19.

This table comes from immunoSEQ multiplex PCR, and its TCRdb copy is limited to in-frame clones, with some not included. The table includes 360,000 or so clones, less than 90% detected once. J lost 6 bases, V lost 0 bases, and 4 bases had no gene match. Germline CDR1 is GTSNPN and CDR2 is SVGIG (reference sequence). This CDR3 has 14 residues. The chain uses TRBV30 and TRBJ2-3; 9 nucleotides align to TRBD2. This sequence originates from a woman in her twenties or thirties who had recovered from COVID-19. The material sequenced was PBMCs or T cells enriched from blood (not recorded which). This chain's CDR3 is CAWSVAGGPDTQYF. The CDR3 region has the DNA TGTGCCTGGAGTGTAGCGGGGGGCCCGGATACGCAGTATTTT.